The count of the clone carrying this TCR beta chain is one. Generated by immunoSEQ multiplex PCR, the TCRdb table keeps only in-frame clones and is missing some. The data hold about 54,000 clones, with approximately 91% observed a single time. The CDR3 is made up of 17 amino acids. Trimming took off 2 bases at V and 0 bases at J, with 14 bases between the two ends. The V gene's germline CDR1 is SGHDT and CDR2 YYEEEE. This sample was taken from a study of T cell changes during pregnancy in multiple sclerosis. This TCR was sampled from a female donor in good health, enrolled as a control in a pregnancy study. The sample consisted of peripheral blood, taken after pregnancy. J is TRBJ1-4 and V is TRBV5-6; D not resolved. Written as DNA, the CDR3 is TGTGCCAGCAGCTTAAGTCCCAGATATGCAACTAATGAAAAACTGTTTTTT. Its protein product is CASSLSPRYATNEKLFF.